Listed here are 15 T cell receptor beta chains from one sample, sequenced in a study of T cell responses to AZD1222 COVID-19 vaccine. The assay was immunoSEQ multiplex PCR, and TCRdb's table has in-frame clones only and misses some. The table records roughly 120,000 clones, about 87% of them present only once. The sample was peripheral blood, taken on day 0 of AZD1222 vaccination. All receptors derive from an adult in good health.

The chain carries TRBV10-1 and TRBJ1-5, with TRBD1 identical over 7 bases. J gave up 0 bases and V 4 bases, and 6 bases lay outside the gene matches. The germline CDR1 and CDR2 sequences are WNHNN and SYGVQD (reference sequence). This CDR3 has 16 residues. CDR3 loop: CASSATGDSSNQPQHF. CDR3 nucleotides: TGCGCCAGCAGTGCAACAGGGGATTCTAGCAATCAGCCCCAGCATTTT.

The V and J genes are TRBV21-1 and TRBJ1-2. TRBV21-1 is deemed a pseudogene. The CDR3 is 14 residues long. This CDR3 reads CASIVRDYNYGYTF. The CDR3 DNA reads TGTGCCAGCATAGTCAGGGACTATAACTATGGCTACACCTTC.

The genes are TRBV7-2 and TRBJ1-1; 8 bases align to TRBD1. J was trimmed by 4 bases and V by 7 bases; bases with no gene match: 8. CDR1 SGHTA and CDR2 FQGNSA come from the germline V gene. This CDR3 has 14 amino acids. The CDR3 coding sequence is TGTGCCAGCACCGACAGGGGAATGGGCACTGAAGCTTTCTTT. This sequence encodes CASTDRGMGTEAFF.

The rearrangement joins TRBV5-6 to TRBJ2-1, with D possibly matching TRBD2 (6 bases). Germline V lookup: CDR1 SGHDT, CDR2 YYEEEE. Between the trimmed V and J ends, which lost 0 bases and 10 bases, there was a span of 11 bases. The CDR3 is made up of 13 amino acids. The CDR3 spells CASSLGQGGEQFF. The CDR3 DNA is TGTGCCAGCAGCTTGGGGCAGGGAGGAGAGCAGTTCTTC.

This chain connects TRBV4-2 to TRBJ1-6; TRBD1 might be the D (5 bases). Trimming removed 0 bases at V and 8 bases at J, with 8 bases between. Germline CDR1 reads LGHNA; CDR2 reads YNFKEQ. The CDR3 has 14 residues. CDR3 protein: CASSQDRADSPLHF. The CDR3 coding sequence is TGTGCCAGCAGCCAAGACAGGGCCGATTCACCCCTCCACTTT.

This chain links TRBV3-1 (or the pseudogene TRBV3-2) with TRBJ1-3, with D possibly being TRBD1 (5 bases). Per the germline V gene, CDR1 is LGHDT and CDR2 is YNNKEL (reference sequence). This CDR3 has 15 amino acids. V was cut by 5 bases and J by 0 bases, with 11 bases left in between. The CDR3 region is CASSSGGVSGNTIYF. The CDR3 DNA is TGTGCCAGCAGCTCGGGAGGGGTCTCTGGAAACACCATATATTTT.

The rearrangement joins TRBV6-2 or TRBV6-3 to TRBJ1-1; 12 positions match TRBD1. Germline V lookup: CDR1 MNHEY, CDR2 SVGEGT. With 5 bases clipped from V and 0 bases from J, the junction kept 7 bases outside the gene matches. This CDR3 contains 17 residues. CDR3: CASSRDRGRTLNTEAFF. CDR3 DNA: TGTGCCAGCAGTCGGGACAGGGGGCGTACACTGAACACTGAAGCTTTCTTT.

DNA of the CDR3: TGCGCCAGCAGTGAAGGGGGGAGTGGAAACACCATATATTTT. The encoded protein is CASSEGGSGNTIYF. The V gene is TRBV5-1, the J gene TRBJ1-3, with D possibly being TRBD1 (6 bases). There are 14 residues in the CDR3. V lost 5 bases and J 3 bases, leaving 12 bases between the germline ends. Germline lookup yields CDR1 SGHRS and CDR2 YFSETQ.

The gene calls are TRBV6-2 or TRBV6-3 and TRBJ1-2; possibly TRBD1 for D (5 bases). The germline V gene has CDR1 MNHEY and CDR2 SVGEGT. V was trimmed by 6 bases and J by 5 bases, leaving 22 bases between them. The CDR3 sequence is 16 residues long. The chain's CDR3 is CASRYHSRGTSYGYTF. CDR3 nucleotide sequence: TGTGCCAGCAGGTACCATAGCCGAGGGACCTCGTATGGCTACACCTTC.

The gene calls are TRBV11-2 and TRBJ2-1, with 13 bases fitting TRBD2. Germline V gene sequence: CDR1 SGHAT, CDR2 FQNNGV. V was pared by 5 bases and J by 9 bases, with 10 bases of the junction left unmatched. This CDR3 has 16 residues. The CDR3 here is CASSPPGTSGASEQFF. CDR3 bases: TGTGCCAGCAGCCCGCCCGGGACTAGCGGGGCCAGTGAGCAGTTCTTC.

The chain has TRBV4-3 and TRBJ1-2, with TRBD1 as a possible D gene (5 bases). V lost 1 base to trimming and J lost 7 bases, with 16 bases between them. Germline values: CDR1 LGHNA, CDR2 YSLEER. This CDR3 is 15 amino acids long. As DNA, the CDR3 is TGCGCCAGCAGCCAAGGGTACAGGTGGAATTTTGGCTACACCTTC. Translation gives CASSQGYRWNFGYTF.

As DNA, the CDR3 is TGTGCCAGCAGCGCAACAGGGCGCCCAGCTTTCTTT. It codes for CASSATGRPAFF. J is TRBJ1-1 and V is TRBV7-2; D possibly corresponds to TRBD1 (6 bases). V dropped 5 bases and J dropped 10 bases, with 14 bases sitting between them. The germline V gene encodes CDR1 SGHTA and CDR2 FQGNSA. CDR3 length: 12 amino acids.

The chain is built from TRBV19 and TRBJ1-4; perhaps TRBD1 as D (6 bases). The germline V and J ends were trimmed by 3 bases and 7 bases, with 12 bases remaining between them. In germline, CDR1 is LNHDA, CDR2 SQIVND (reference sequence). This CDR3 has 14 residues. The DNA of the CDR3 is TGTGCCAGTAGTATTACTGGGGGCGGTGAAAAACTGTTTTTT. As protein: CASSITGGGEKLFF. The whole variable domain, remainder taken from reference TRBV19 and TRBJ1-4, is DGGITQSPKYLFRKEGQNVTLSCEQNLNHDAMYWYRQDPGQGLRLIYYSQIVNDFQKGDIAEGYSVSREKKESFPLTVTSAQKNPTAFYLCASSITGGGEKLFFGSGTQLSVL.

This rearrangement joins TRBV5-1 to TRBJ1-1; D is possibly TRBD1 (5 bases). Between the trimmed V and J ends, which lost 4 bases and 0 bases, there was a span of 13 bases. Germline CDR1 reads SGHRS; CDR2 reads YFSETQ. This CDR3 has 15 amino acids. CDR3 amino acids: CASSRRQSLNTEAFF. CDR3 sequence (DNA): TGCGCCAGCAGCCGAAGACAGTCTTTGAACACTGAAGCTTTCTTT. Full variable domain (rest looked up from reference TRBV5-1 and TRBJ1-1): KAGVTQTPRYLIKTRGQQVTLSCSPISGHRSVSWYQQTPGQGLQFLFEYFSETQRNKGNFPGRFSGRQFSNSRSEMNVSTLELGDSALYLCASSRRQSLNTEAFFGQGTRLTVV.

The rearrangement joins TRBV5-6 to TRBJ2-5, with unresolved D. Per germline, CDR1 SGHDT and CDR2 YYEEEE. Trimming pared 1 base from V and 0 bases from J, leaving 4 bases between. The CDR3 contains 13 residues. This chain's CDR3 is CASSLPDQETQYF. For the CDR3, the DNA is TGTGCCAGCAGCTTGCCAGACCAAGAGACCCAGTACTTC.